This TCR beta chain was sequenced in a study of circulating and synovial CD4+ cells in juvenile arthritis (dated by TCRdb to between 2014 and 2016). For the wider study: Within each patient, the TCRbeta CDR3 repertoires of synovial CD4 T cells, bulk blood CD4 T cells and circulating HLA-DR+ CD4 T cells were compared. Repertoire sequencing aimed to confirm that a circulating synovial-like CD4 T cell subset was enriched in synovial clonotypes.

Broad study findings and their caveats: Traditional Vbeta family usage analysis did not detect the difference between circulating pathogenic-like lymphocytes and bulk blood T cells. Synovial and circulating pathogenic-like lymphocyte repertoires were less diverse than bulk blood CD4 repertoires, with some CPL samples as oligoclonal as synovium. Because T cell genome counts differed by at least an order of magnitude between CPL and bulk blood CD4 samples, sample-size effects were addressed. Circulating pathogenic-like lymphocytes clustered with synovial T cells and shared a substantially higher fraction of CDR3 sequences with synovium than bulk blood. Because overlap with synovium was found to increase with sequencing depth, the full repertoire overlap was likely underestimated by the measured shared-clonotype fractions.

The CDR3 sequence holds 17 residues, the cysteine and phenylalanine included. The DNA shown is the 51-base CDR3, in frame from base 1. For this chain, trimming is 0 bases at the V end and 5 bases at the J end, and the number of junction bases without a gene match is 11. Taken from the germline V gene, the CDR1 and CDR2 loops are SGHDT and YYEEEE. Donors of the sequenced samples were patients with active juvenile idiopathic arthritis. Cells were sorted immediately after thawing, with dead cells excluded using Live/Dead Fixable Near-IR Stain. The method was the immunoSEQ multiplex PCR assay. An external provider performed TCRbeta CDR3 sequencing as a commercial service. Per the original workflow: The analyses used productive nucleotide sequences together with amino acid sequences obtained by in silico translation. Diversity was quantified by Renyi entropy over a range of alpha values, with sample size equalised by taking the median of 200 repeated subsamples. For clustering, the distance between each pair of repertoires was computed as one minus the Chao-modified Jaccard index, which corrected for under-sampling. Frequency-weighted overlap with synovial clonotypes was calculated over 200 sample sizes with 200 draws without replacement at each size, and the overlap was reported at the size of the smaller sample. TCRdb retrieved this table from immuneACCESS and kept in-frame rearrangements only. Not all clones are present; in checked studies, unresolved V genes account for under half, and no reason is known for the remainder. The V and J calls and clone size come from that table; D and trimming were worked out from the DNA. The sample contains fewer than 35,000 clones, just over 90% of them found a single time. The leading ten clones occupy around 2.8% of the sample.

To note about this clone: Its cognate antigen has yet to be identified. Base qualities are not at hand, and no much larger clone is one base apart.

The chain is assembled from TRBV5-6 and TRBJ2-5; 9 middle bases align to TRBD1. The sample was CD4+ T cells from blood. This receptor was obtained from a human donor with juvenile idiopathic arthritis. The sequence in DNA is TGTGCCAGCAGCTTGGCCCCCCGGACAGGGGAAAGGGAGACCCAGTACTTC. This gives the protein CASSLAPRTGERETQYF.